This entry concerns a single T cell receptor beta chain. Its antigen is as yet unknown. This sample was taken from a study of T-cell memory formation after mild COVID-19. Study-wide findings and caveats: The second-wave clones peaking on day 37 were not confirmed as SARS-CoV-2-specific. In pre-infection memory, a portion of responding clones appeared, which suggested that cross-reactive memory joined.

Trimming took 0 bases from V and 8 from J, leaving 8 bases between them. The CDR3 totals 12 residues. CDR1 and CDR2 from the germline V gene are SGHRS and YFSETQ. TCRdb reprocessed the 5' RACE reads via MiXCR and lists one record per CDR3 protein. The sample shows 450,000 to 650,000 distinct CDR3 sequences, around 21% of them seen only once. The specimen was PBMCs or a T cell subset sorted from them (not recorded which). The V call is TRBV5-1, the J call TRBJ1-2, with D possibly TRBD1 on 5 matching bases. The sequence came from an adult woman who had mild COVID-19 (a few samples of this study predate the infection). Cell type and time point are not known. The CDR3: CASSLDRHGYTF. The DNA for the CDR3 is TGCGCCAGCAGCTTGGACAGGCACGGCTACACCTTC.